Below, 30 T cell receptor beta chains from the same sample are listed, as sequenced in a study of blood T cell repertoires in COVID-19. Libraries were prepared by immunoSEQ multiplex PCR; TCRdb keeps only in-frame clonotypes and omits some of them. The data show approximately 75,000 clones, approximately 79% seen once. Sample: peripheral blood. These receptors originate from a human donor with acute or convalescent COVID-19. The donor label of this sample is uncertain.

V and J are TRBV5-1 and TRBJ2-7; no firm D call. Germline V CDR1 and CDR2: SGHRS, YFSETQ. This CDR3 has 17 residues. The V and J ends lost 0 bases and 0 bases respectively, with 16 bases between them. As DNA, the CDR3 is TGCGCCAGCAGCTTGGCCCTGGTTCGATTGAGCTCCTACGAGCAGTACGTC. Its translation: CASSLALVRLSSYEQYV.

The gene calls are TRBV5-1 and TRBJ2-7; tentative D call: TRBD1 (5 bases). Germline CDR1 SGHRS, CDR2 YFSETQ. V was pared by 3 bases and J by 1 base, with 14 bases between. CDR3 length: 15 amino acids. CDR3 residues: CASSSSETASYEQYF. CDR3 in DNA: TGCGCCAGCAGCTCCTCCGAGACAGCATCCTACGAGCAGTACTTC.

The V call is TRBV4-1, the J call TRBJ2-1; the D gene is possibly TRBD2 (5 bases). The ends were cut back, 4 bases at V and 0 bases at J, with 16 bases in the middle. This CDR3 spans 17 amino acids. The germline V gene encodes CDR1 MGHRA and CDR2 YSYEKL. The CDR3 bases are TGCGCCAGCAGCCTCCTGGCAGCTAGCACCTCCTACAATGAGCAGTTCTTC. Translation: CASSLLAASTSYNEQFF.

This chain links TRBV30 with TRBJ2-7; 7 positions match TRBD2. Looked up from germline, CDR1 is GTSNPN and CDR2 is SVGIG (reference sequence). The V gene end was trimmed by 0 bases and the J gene end by 5 bases; junction bases not matched to a gene: 1. The CDR3 runs 12 residues. The CDR3 protein is CAWSVSGNEQYF. CDR3 sequence (DNA): TGTGCCTGGAGTGTAAGCGGGAACGAGCAGTACTTC.

The gene calls are TRBV4-1 and TRBJ1-5; a weak D match, TRBD1 (5 bases). CDR1 and CDR2 from the germline V gene are MGHRA and YSYEKL. Trimming pared 3 bases from V and 0 bases from J, leaving 12 bases between. The CDR3 consists of 16 residues. CDR3 in amino acids: CASSQRQGDSNQPQHF. The CDR3 DNA sequence: TGCGCCAGCAGCCAGCGCCAGGGCGATAGCAATCAGCCCCAGCATTTT.

The genes are TRBV5-1 and TRBJ2-1; 7 bases line up with TRBD1. In germline, CDR1 is SGHRS, CDR2 YFSETQ. The CDR3 contains 14 residues. The V segment lost 0 bases and the J segment 5 bases; nucleotides outside the gene matches: 2. The CDR3 DNA reads TGCGCCAGCAGCTTGGGGGACAGCCACAATGAGCAGTTCTTC. The encoded protein is CASSLGDSHNEQFF.

V is TRBV19 and J is TRBJ2-5; D might be TRBD1 (6 bases). CDR1 and CDR2 (germline): LNHDA, SQIVND (reference sequence). The CDR3 is 14 residues long. Between the trimmed V and J ends, which lost 6 bases and 4 bases, there was a span of 15 bases. The CDR3 coding sequence is TGTGCCAGTAGGTCCCGAGGGGGTCCAGAGACCCAGTACTTC. It is translated as CASRSRGGPETQYF.

The V and J genes are TRBV18 and TRBJ2-5; 8 positions match TRBD1. This CDR3 has 15 residues. The J segment lost 5 bases and the V segment lost 6 bases, leaving 11 bases of the junction unmatched. Germline V gene data show CDR1 as KGHSH and CDR2 as LQKENI. Here the CDR3 reads CASSRGQGRLETQYF. The CDR3 DNA sequence: TGTGCCAGCTCCCGAGGACAGGGTCGGTTGGAGACCCAGTACTTC.

This clone was counted a few times. The chain joins TRBV10-3 to TRBJ1-2; D gene uncertain. Trimming shortened V by 3 bases and J by 1 base, and 6 bases separated the two germline ends. The V gene's germline CDR1 is ENHRY and CDR2 SYGVKD. The CDR3 contains 13 residues. The CDR3 DNA reads TGTGCCATCAGTGACAGCGGTAACTATGGCTACACCTTC. This encodes CAISDSGNYGYTF.

This chain uses TRBV27 with TRBJ1-6, with 7 bases identical to TRBD1. The CDR3 runs to 15 residues. The germline V gene has CDR1 MNHEY and CDR2 SMNVEV (reference sequence). J gave up 4 bases and V 5 bases, and 5 bases lay outside the gene matches. The CDR3 DNA is TGTGCCAGCAGTACCCAGACAGGGTATAATTCACCCCTCCACTTT. Its translation is CASSTQTGYNSPLHF.

A few counts support this clone. This chain connects TRBV19 to TRBJ1-1, with D uncertain. The CDR3 has 13 amino acids. Trimming took off 1 base at V and 3 bases at J, with 6 bases between the two ends. Looked up from germline, CDR1 is LNHDA and CDR2 is SQIVND (reference sequence). The CDR3 spells CASSIGADTEAFF. The CDR3 bases are TGTGCCAGTAGTATAGGAGCGGACACTGAAGCTTTCTTT.

This chain links TRBV9 with TRBJ2-7; D uncertain. V was shortened by 4 bases and J by 0 bases, with 11 bases between the two germline ends. The CDR3 has 14 residues. CDR1 and CDR2 from the germline V gene are SGDLS and YYNGEE. CDR3: CASSPRSLSYEQYF. CDR3 coding DNA: TGTGCCAGCAGCCCCCGGAGTCTCTCCTACGAGCAGTACTTC.

This clone is termed medium-sized (0.01 to 0.1%). J is TRBJ1-6 and V is TRBV28; a possible D gene is TRBD1 (5 bases). Germline CDR1 MDHEN, CDR2 SYDVKM. The CDR3 runs 14 residues. V was pared by 2 bases and J by 6 bases, with 8 bases between. CDR3 nucleotides: TGTGCCAGCAGTTTAGGGGGGTTTAATTCACCCCTCCACTTT. This translates into CASSLGGFNSPLHF.

The V gene is TRBV9, the J gene TRBJ2-3; a possible D gene is TRBD1 (6 bases). The germline V gene has CDR1 SGDLS and CDR2 YYNGEE. Trimming took 6 bases from V and 4 from J, leaving 15 bases between them. The CDR3 runs to 14 residues. The CDR3 sequence: CASNTGNRADTQYF. Here the CDR3 DNA reads TGTGCCAGCAACACAGGGAATAGGGCAGATACGCAGTATTTT.

This sequence joins TRBV11-3 and TRBJ2-1; D remains ambiguous. The CDR3 contains 17 residues. V lost 1 base and J 2 bases, leaving 15 bases between the germline ends. Germline loops: CDR1 SGHNT, CDR2 YENEEA. In DNA form, the CDR3 reads TGTGCCAGCAGCTTAGGCGCAACGGGTCGGACCTACAATGAGCAGTTCTTC. Translation: CASSLGATGRTYNEQFF.

The chain is built from TRBV11-1 and TRBJ2-3; D is unresolved. The ends were cut back, 5 bases at V and 1 base at J, with 7 bases in the middle. The CDR3 covers 13 residues. Germline V gene lookup returns CDR1 SGHAT and CDR2 FQDESV (reference sequence). CDR3 in DNA: TGTGCCAGCAGCCAGGCCCGCACAGATACGCAGTATTTT. Translation: CASSQARTDTQYF.

This clone was recorded only once. The rearrangement uses TRBV3-1 (or the pseudogene TRBV3-2) and TRBJ2-3; 10 bases are shared with TRBD1. The germline gives CDR1 LGHDT, CDR2 YNNKEL (reference sequence). The trim removed 4 bases at V and 6 bases at J, leaving 7 bases unmatched. The CDR3 length is 15 residues. The CDR3 loop reads CASSLGQGHLDTQYF. The CDR3 coding sequence is TGTGCCAGCAGCCTGGGACAGGGGCATTTGGATACGCAGTATTTT.

The chain uses TRBV2 and TRBJ1-4; 10 bases align to TRBD1. Germline CDR1 SNHLY, CDR2 FYNNEI. The CDR3 is 14 amino acids. The V segment lost 4 bases and the J segment 7 bases; nucleotides outside the gene matches: 3. CDR3 protein: CASSATGGVEKLFF. The CDR3, as DNA: TGTGCCAGCAGTGCGACAGGGGGCGTTGAAAAACTGTTTTTT.

This clone was picked up a small number of times. The rearrangement joins TRBV28 to TRBJ1-6, with D uncertain. The CDR3 covers 14 residues. V gave up 7 bases and J gave up 6 bases, with 13 bases separating them. Germline-derived CDR1 and CDR2 are MDHEN and SYDVKM. CDR3 loop: CASKSGSGNSPLHF. CDR3 nucleotide sequence: TGTGCCAGCAAATCGGGGTCCGGTAATTCACCCCTCCACTTT.

In DNA, the CDR3 is TGCGCCAGCAGCCAGACCGGGACAGGGATTGGAAACACCATATATTTT. It codes for CASSQTGTGIGNTIYF. The chain links TRBV5-1 to TRBJ1-3, with 9 bases that match TRBD1. From germline, CDR1 is SGHRS and CDR2 YFSETQ. This CDR3 is built from 16 residues. V gave up 4 bases and J gave up 3 bases; unmatched junction bases: 8.

The chain has TRBV4-3 and TRBJ2-1; no clear D. V was cut by 1 base and J by 4 bases, with 14 bases left in between. The CDR3 contains 16 residues. Germline V gene lookup returns CDR1 LGHNA and CDR2 YSLEER. DNA of the CDR3: TGCGCCAGCAGCCAAGGATTAAAACTTCCTTACAATGAGCAGTTCTTC. This encodes CASSQGLKLPYNEQFF.

This chain links TRBV3-1 (or the pseudogene TRBV3-2) with TRBJ2-5; D is uncertain. The germline CDR1 and CDR2 sequences are LGHDT and YNNKEL (reference sequence). V was clipped by 4 bases and J by 5 bases, with 8 bases between them. The length of the CDR3 is 12 residues. The CDR3 nucleotides are TGTGCCAGCAGCCTTGGAGTGGAGACCCAGTACTTC. This translates into CASSLGVETQYF.

The chain couples TRBV7-2 to TRBJ2-2, with D tentatively TRBD2 (5 bases). This CDR3 has 14 amino acids. V shed 8 bases and J shed 2 bases, with 12 bases lying between them. Germline V gives CDR1 SGHTA, CDR2 FQGNSA. The CDR3 protein is CASVRATNTGELFF. The CDR3 bases are TGTGCCAGCGTGCGGGCAACCAACACCGGGGAGCTGTTTTTT.

This clone appeared a few times. For the CDR3, the DNA is TGTGCCAGCAGTGGGGACGGGGGGGCCGCAGATACGCAGTATTTT. Translating it yields CASSGDGGAADTQYF. The chain has TRBV2 and TRBJ2-3; 8 bases fit TRBD2. The CDR3 contains 15 residues. Germline values: CDR1 SNHLY, CDR2 FYNNEI. Trimming cost V 4 bases and J 4 bases; bases outside gene matches: 7.

The chain joins TRBV7-9 to TRBJ2-1; TRBD2 matches at 10 bases. The CDR3 consists of 16 residues. Trimming cost V 1 base and J 4 bases; bases outside gene matches: 4. Looked up from germline, CDR1 is SEHNR and CDR2 is FQNEAQ (reference sequence). The CDR3 loop reads CASSLGTSGNYNEQFF. The CDR3 DNA follows: TGTGCCAGCAGCTTAGGGACTAGCGGAAATTACAATGAGCAGTTCTTC.

This clone was observed a handful of times. The chain links TRBV25-1 to TRBJ1-3; 9 positions match TRBD1. The germline gives CDR1 MGHDK, CDR2 SYGVNS. The CDR3 has 16 amino acids. V was pared by 2 bases and J by 7 bases, with 9 bases of the junction left unmatched. The CDR3 protein is CASSEGGQGFTNTIYF. As DNA, the CDR3 is TGTGCCAGCAGTGAAGGAGGACAGGGGTTTACGAACACCATATATTTT.

The chain combines TRBV7-2 with TRBJ1-1; the D is unclear. Germline V gene data show CDR1 as SGHTA and CDR2 as FQGNSA. This CDR3 has 13 residues. Trimming took 6 bases from V and 1 from J, leaving 9 bases between them. The CDR3 DNA sequence: TGTGCCAGCAGGATGACACCGAACACTGAAGCTTTCTTT. Amino acids: CASRMTPNTEAFF.

The chain recombines TRBV5-1 with TRBJ2-7; 7 nucleotides agree with TRBD2. Losses at the gene ends were 0 bases for V and 0 bases for J; bases not matched to a gene: 12. This CDR3 has 18 amino acids. The germline V gene encodes CDR1 SGHRS and CDR2 YFSETQ. The CDR3 region is CASSLDPAGTGYSYEQYF. CDR3 in DNA: TGCGCCAGCAGCTTGGACCCAGCGGGGACTGGTTACTCCTACGAGCAGTACTTC. Variable domain in full (rest from reference TRBV5-1 and TRBJ2-7): KAGVTQTPRYLIKTRGQQVTLSCSPISGHRSVSWYQQTPGQGLQFLFEYFSETQRNKGNFPGRFSGRQFSNSRSEMNVSTLELGDSALYLCASSLDPAGTGYSYEQYFGPGTRLTVT.

The chain has TRBV6-2 or TRBV6-3 and TRBJ2-3, with D perhaps matching TRBD2 (6 bases). The CDR3 covers 13 residues. V was cut by 6 bases and J by 5 bases, with 12 bases left in between. Germline assignment: CDR1 MNHEY and CDR2 SVGEGT. CDR3 in amino acids: CASSRGDRDTQYF. The DNA for the CDR3 is TGTGCCAGCAGCCGCGGGGACCGAGATACGCAGTATTTT.

The chain recombines TRBV28 with TRBJ1-5, with 7 nucleotides matching TRBD1. This CDR3 comprises 15 residues. J was trimmed by 2 bases and V by 3 bases; bases with no gene match: 4. Germline CDR1 MDHEN, CDR2 SYDVKM. The CDR3: CASSFLGGGNQPQHF. CDR3 in DNA: TGTGCCAGCAGTTTCTTAGGGGGCGGCAATCAGCCCCAGCATTTT. Variable domain in full (rest from reference TRBV28 and TRBJ1-5): DVKVTQSSRYLVKRTGEKVFLECVQDMDHENMFWYRQDPGLGLRLIYFSYDVKMKEKGDIPEGYSVSREKKERFSLILESASTNQTSMYLCASSFLGGGNQPQHFGDGTRLSIL.